The subject of this entry is one TCR beta chain. Its antigen is currently unknown. These data originate in a study of T cell responses to AZD1222 COVID-19 vaccine. General study findings and limits: Spike-wide vaccine-associated CD4 TCRs dominated at 160-218 and 743-854.

Here immunoSEQ multiplex PCR was the method, and the copy in TCRdb shows in-frame clones only, minus some. The table lists approximately 96,000 clones, around 84% of them singletons. The germline gives CDR1 MNHEY, CDR2 SVGAGI. V was cut by 2 bases and J by 4 bases, with 18 bases left in between. The CDR3 is made up of 16 amino acids. The rearrangement joins TRBV6-5 to TRBJ2-7; tentatively, D is TRBD1 or TRBD2 (6 bases each). This specimen was peripheral blood, taken 28 days after the second AZD1222 dose. The sequence derives from an adult who received the AZD1222 COVID-19 vaccine. The CDR3 spells CASSYPGASRTYEQYF. The DNA of the CDR3 is TGTGCCAGCAGTTACCCGGGGGCGTCTCGTACTTACGAGCAGTACTTC.